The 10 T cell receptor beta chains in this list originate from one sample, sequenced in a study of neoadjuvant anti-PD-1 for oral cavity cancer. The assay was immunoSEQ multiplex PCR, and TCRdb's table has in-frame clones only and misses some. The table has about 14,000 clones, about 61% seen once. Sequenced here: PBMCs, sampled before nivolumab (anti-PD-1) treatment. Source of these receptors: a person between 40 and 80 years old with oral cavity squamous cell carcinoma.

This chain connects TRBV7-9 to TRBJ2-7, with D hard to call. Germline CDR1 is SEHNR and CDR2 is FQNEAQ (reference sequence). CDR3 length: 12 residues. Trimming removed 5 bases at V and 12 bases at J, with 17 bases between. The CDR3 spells CASSPTPPLVYF. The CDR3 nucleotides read TGTGCCAGCAGCCCTACTCCTCCCCTTGTGTACTTC.

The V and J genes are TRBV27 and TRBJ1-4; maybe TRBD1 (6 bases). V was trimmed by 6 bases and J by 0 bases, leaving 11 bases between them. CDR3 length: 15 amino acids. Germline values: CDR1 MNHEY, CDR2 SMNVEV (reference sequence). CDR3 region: CASRGGLATNEKLFF. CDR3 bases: TGTGCCAGCAGAGGGGGGCTAGCAACTAATGAAAAACTGTTTTTT.

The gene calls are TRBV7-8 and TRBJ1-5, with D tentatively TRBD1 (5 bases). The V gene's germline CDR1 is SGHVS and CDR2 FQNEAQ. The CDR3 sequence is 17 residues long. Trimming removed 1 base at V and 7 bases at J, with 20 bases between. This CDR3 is CASSLGSVGHRGQPQHF. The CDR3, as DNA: TGTGCCAGCAGCTTAGGTTCCGTGGGGCATAGAGGGCAGCCCCAGCATTTT.

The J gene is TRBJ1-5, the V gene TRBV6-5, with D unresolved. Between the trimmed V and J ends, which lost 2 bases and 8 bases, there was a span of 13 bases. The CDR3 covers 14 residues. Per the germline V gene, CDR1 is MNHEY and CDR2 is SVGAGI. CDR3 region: CASSYKGWQEPQHF. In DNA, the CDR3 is TGTGCCAGCAGTTACAAAGGGTGGCAAGAGCCCCAGCATTTT.

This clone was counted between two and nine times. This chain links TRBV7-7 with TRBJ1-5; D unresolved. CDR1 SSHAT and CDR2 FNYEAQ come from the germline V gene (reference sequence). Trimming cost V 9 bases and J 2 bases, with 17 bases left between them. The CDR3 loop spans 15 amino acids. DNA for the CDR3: TGTGCCAGACCATCAAAGAGGGAATGCAATCAGCCCCAGCATTTT. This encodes CARPSKRECNQPQHF.

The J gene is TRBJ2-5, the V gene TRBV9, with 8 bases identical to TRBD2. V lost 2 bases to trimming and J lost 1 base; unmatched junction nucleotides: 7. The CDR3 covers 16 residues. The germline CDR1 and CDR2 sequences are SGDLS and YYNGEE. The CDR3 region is CASSVTSGSLQETQYF. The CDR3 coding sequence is TGTGCCAGCAGCGTCACTAGCGGATCACTCCAAGAGACCCAGTACTTC.

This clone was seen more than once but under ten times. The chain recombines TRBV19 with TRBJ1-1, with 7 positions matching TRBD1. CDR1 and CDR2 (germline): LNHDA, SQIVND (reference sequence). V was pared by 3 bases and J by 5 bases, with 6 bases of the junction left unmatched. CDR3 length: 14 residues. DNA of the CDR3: TGTGCCAGTAGTATGTCCCAGGGGGGAACTGAAGCTTTCTTT. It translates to CASSMSQGGTEAFF.

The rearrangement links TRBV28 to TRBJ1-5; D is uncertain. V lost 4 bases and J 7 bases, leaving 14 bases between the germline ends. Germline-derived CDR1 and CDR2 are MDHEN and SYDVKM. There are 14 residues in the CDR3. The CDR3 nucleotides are TGTGCCAGCAGTTCCGACATTTCTGGCCAGCCCCAGCATTTT. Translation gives CASSSDISGQPQHF.

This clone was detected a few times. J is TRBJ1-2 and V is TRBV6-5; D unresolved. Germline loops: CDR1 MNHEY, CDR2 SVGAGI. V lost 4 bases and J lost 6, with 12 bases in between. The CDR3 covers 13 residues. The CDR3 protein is CASSLTGVDGYTF. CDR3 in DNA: TGTGCCAGCAGTTTGACGGGAGTGGATGGCTACACCTTC.

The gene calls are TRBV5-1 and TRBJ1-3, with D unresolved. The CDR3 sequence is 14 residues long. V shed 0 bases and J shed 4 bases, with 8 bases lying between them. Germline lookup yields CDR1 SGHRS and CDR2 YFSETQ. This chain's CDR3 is CASSLDHLGNTIYF. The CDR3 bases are TGCGCCAGCAGCTTGGACCACCTCGGAAACACCATATATTTT.